This T cell receptor (beta chain) was identified in a study of human T cells and chemical hapten exposure. Study outcomes and limitations: The formation of large CDR3 similarity clusters by expanded TCRs significantly exceeded that of controls.

Notes on this clonotype: Its antigen remains unknown.

TCRdb reanalysed the RACE reads using MiXCR and keeps one entry per CDR3 protein. The sample records roughly 100,000 distinct CDR3 sequences, 10% to 13% being singletons. Described time point: pre-sensitization, week 0. Treatment in this sample: therapeutic diphenylcyclopropenone sensitization with weekly scalp DPC. Every donor had alopecia and was 18 to 70 years old; all were suitable for DPC. CDR1 and CDR2 from the germline V gene are DFQATT and SNEGSKA (reference sequence). The CDR3 is 15 residues long. Unmatched junction bases numbered 14, after V lost 6 bases and J lost 7 bases. This chain joins TRBV20-1 and TRBJ2-1; 8 bases match TRBD2. The sample here was whole blood, taken in connection with sensitization to the hapten diphenylcyclopropenone (DPC). The sequence was collected from a woman aged 55 to 70 with alopecia areata. Some clones in this sample may be carry-over from other donors' samples. CDR3 sequence (DNA): TGCAGTGCCCCAGCCGGGGGGGCCGGTAGGAATGAGCAGTTCTTC. As protein: CSAPAGGAGRNEQFF.